A single sample gave rise to the 32 T cell receptor beta chains below, sequenced in a study of T cells in Graves' hyperthyroidism and ophthalmopathy. Researchers amplified the TCR beta CDR3 regions from RNA transcripts. During a first-round RT-PCR of the TCR CDR3, the HTBI primer set was used. From the multiplex PCR reads, TCRdb called clonotypes with MiXCR, one entry per CDR3 protein. This sample yields hundreds of thousands of distinct CDR3 sequences, of which about 14% are seen a single time; roughly 5.5% belongs to the top ten. Sequencing was carried out using blood. The receptors were sampled from a woman in her 30s with Graves' hyperthyroidism that later progressed to Graves' ophthalmopathy.

This clonotype was detected ten times or more. This chain uses TRBV7-2 with TRBJ1-6; tentatively, D is TRBD1 (6 bases). Germline CDR1 SGHTA, CDR2 FQGNSA. V shed 2 bases and J shed 12 bases, with 14 bases lying between them. The CDR3 contains 14 residues. CDR3 coding DNA: TGTGCCAGCAGCTTATGGGACACCACCCAACCCCTCCACTTT. This codes for CASSLWDTTQPLHF.

The chain combines TRBV4-3 with TRBJ2-1; tentative D call: TRBD2 (5 bases). There are 16 residues in the CDR3. The V gene lost 0 bases and the J gene lost 5 bases, with 14 bases spanning the gap. CDR1 LGHNA and CDR2 YSLEER come from the germline V gene. CDR3 in amino acids: CASSQDFPAADNEQFF. The CDR3 DNA reads TGCGCCAGCAGCCAAGATTTTCCAGCGGCGGACAATGAGCAGTTCTTC.

Note on this clonotype: An end of the junction does not agree with germline; a read error may underlie this. V and J are TRBV20-1 and TRBJ2-3; tentatively, D is TRBD1 or TRBD2 (6 bases each). This CDR3 is built from 13 residues. Germline V gene lookup returns CDR1 DFQATT and CDR2 SNEGSKA (reference sequence). The chain's CDR3 is CSPRGVGTDTQYF. As DNA, the CDR3 is TGCAGTCCTAGGGGGGTCGGCACAGATACGCAGTATTTT.

The chain joins TRBV11-2 to TRBJ2-7; 7 bases match TRBD1. Germline V gives CDR1 SGHAT, CDR2 FQNNGV. This CDR3 contains 15 residues. V trimming: 5 bases; J trimming: 3 bases; junction bases outside the gene matches: 10. The CDR3 nucleotides are TGTGCCAGCAGCCCCGGACAGGCCTCATACTACGAGCAGTACTTC. Residues: CASSPGQASYYEQYF.

This clonotype came up a few times. V usage is TRBV14 and J usage is TRBJ2-7; D is unresolved. V gave up 4 bases and J gave up 4 bases, with 11 bases separating them. Germline V gives CDR1 SGHDN, CDR2 FVKESK. This CDR3 spans 13 amino acids. CDR3 in DNA: TGTGCCAGCAGCCTTGTGGCCAGATACGAGCAGTACTTC. Its protein is CASSLVARYEQYF.

At least ten counts were recorded for this clonotype. The rearrangement links TRBV12-3 or TRBV12-4 to TRBJ1-3; D is perhaps TRBD1 (6 bases). The germline V and J ends were trimmed by 7 bases and 1 base, with 17 bases remaining between them. This CDR3 has 16 amino acids. The CDR3 bases are TGTGCCAGCATCCGGACAGAACAGAAATCTGGAAACACCATATATTTT. As protein: CASIRTEQKSGNTIYF.

Many counts were recorded for this clonotype. The chain couples TRBV19 to TRBJ1-5; the D is unclear. V was trimmed by 3 bases and J by 2 bases, leaving 2 bases between them. The germline CDR1 and CDR2 sequences are LNHDA and SQIVND (reference sequence). The CDR3 consists of 12 residues. The chain's CDR3 is CASSMGNQPQHF. In DNA form, the CDR3 reads TGTGCCAGTAGTATGGGCAATCAGCCCCAGCATTTT.

This clonotype appeared a few times. This sequence joins TRBV6-2 or TRBV6-3 and TRBJ2-7; D not certain. This CDR3 contains 13 residues. V was trimmed by 8 bases and J by 2 bases, leaving 13 bases between them. Germline V gene sequence: CDR1 MNHEY, CDR2 SVGEGT. CDR3 sequence reads: CASLRGGPYEQYF. For the CDR3, the DNA is TGTGCCAGCCTACGAGGCGGACCCTACGAGCAGTACTTC.

As concerns this clonotype: An end of the junction does not agree with germline; a read error may underlie this. The genes are TRBV30 and TRBJ2-4; 8 bases are shared with TRBD1. CDR1 is GTSNPN and CDR2 is SVGIG in the germline V gene (reference sequence). This CDR3 has 13 residues. CDR3 nucleotides: TGTGCCTGGAGTGTAACAGGGGGGAACACTCAGTACTTC. Translated: CAWSVTGGNTQYF. Supplemented by reference TRBV30 and TRBJ2-4, the full variable domain reads SQTIHQWPATLVQPVGSPLSLECTVEGTSNPNLYWYRQAAGRGLQLLFYSVGIGQISSEVPQNLSASRPQDRQFILSSKKLLLSDSGFYLCAWSVTGGNTQYFGAGTRLSVL.

The chain recombines TRBV11-2 with TRBJ2-6, with D maybe TRBD1 (5 bases). The CDR3 has 18 amino acids. Looked up from germline, CDR1 is SGHAT and CDR2 is FQNNGV. V lost 6 bases, J lost 0 bases, and 18 bases lay in between. CDR3 DNA: TGTGCCAGCAGTCTCTCAGGCAGGGCCAACTCTGGGGCCAACGTCCTGACTTTC. This translates into CASSLSGRANSGANVLTF.

This clonotype was observed many times. The chain couples TRBV6-1 to TRBJ1-1; TRBD1 matches 7 bases. CDR3 length: 13 amino acids. Looked up from germline, CDR1 is MNHNS and CDR2 is SASEGT. Trimming took 6 bases from V and 6 from J; bases not matched to a gene: 7. In DNA form, the CDR3 reads TGTGCCAGCAGCCCAGACAGGGATGCTGAAGCTTTCTTT. The encoded protein is CASSPDRDAEAFF.

This clonotype was seen more than once but under ten times. A much larger clone lies a single base off, so this may be a read error. V usage is TRBV12-3 or TRBV12-4 and J usage is TRBJ2-1; D gene ambiguous. V was shortened by 6 bases and J by 0 bases, with 12 bases between the two germline ends. CDR3 length: 15 residues. Written as DNA, the CDR3 is TGTGCCAGCAGGCTAACGACGAGCTCCTACAATGAGCAGTTCTTC. This encodes CASRLTTSSYNEQFF.

This clonotype was detected a few times. This chain joins TRBV7-9 and TRBJ2-3, with 7 bases matching TRBD2. Losses at the gene ends were 8 bases for V and 4 bases for J; bases not matched to a gene: 18. CDR3 length equals 17 residues. Germline V lookup: CDR1 SEHNR, CDR2 FQNEAQ (reference sequence). CDR3 region: CASGSEREPKPPDTQYF. CDR3 in DNA: TGTGCCAGCGGATCAGAGCGGGAACCCAAACCCCCAGATACGCAGTATTTT.

This clonotype was seen just once. This rearrangement joins TRBV14 to TRBJ2-3; no clear D. The CDR3 is 18 residues long. Trimming removed 2 bases from V and 2 bases from J, with 20 bases in between. Germline V gene sequence: CDR1 SGHDN, CDR2 FVKESK. The CDR3 nucleotides read TGTGCCAGCAGCCAACGGTCTCCCGGAAACACCTACACAGATACGCAGTATTTT. It specifies CASSQRSPGNTYTDTQYF.

This clonotype appeared many times. This chain connects TRBV19 to TRBJ2-5; a possible D gene is TRBD2 (6 bases). The V end was cut by 4 bases, the J end by 4 bases, with 16 bases between. CDR3 length: 15 residues. Germline V lookup: CDR1 LNHDA, CDR2 SQIVND (reference sequence). CDR3 loop: CASSTGTLGGETQYF. CDR3 DNA: TGTGCCAGTAGTACAGGGACCCTGGGGGGAGAGACCCAGTACTTC.

This clonotype showed up many times. The genes are TRBV19 and TRBJ1-5; 7 bases are shared with TRBD1. V lost 3 bases, J lost 9 bases, and 5 bases stayed unmatched. The CDR3 contains 13 residues. From germline, CDR1 is LNHDA and CDR2 SQIVND (reference sequence). The CDR3 DNA sequence: TGTGCCAGTAGTATGAAGGGGGCAGGGCCCCAGCATTTT. This gives the protein CASSMKGAGPQHF. Looking up the rest from reference TRBV19 and TRBJ1-5 gives the full variable domain: DGGITQSPKYLFRKEGQNVTLSCEQNLNHDAMYWYRQDPGQGLRLIYYSQIVNDFQKGDIAEGYSVSREKKESFPLTVTSAQKNPTAFYLCASSMKGAGPQHFGDGTRLSIL.

The chain uses TRBV4-2 and TRBJ1-4; D not certain. The V end lost 4 bases, the J end lost 0 bases, and 15 bases lay between the germline ends. Germline-derived CDR1 and CDR2 are LGHNA and YNFKEQ. This CDR3 has 17 residues. This CDR3 is CASSPDEGGATNEKLFF. The CDR3 DNA reads TGTGCCAGCAGCCCCGACGAGGGCGGCGCAACTAATGAAAAACTGTTTTTT.

This clonotype was recorded many times. The V and J genes are TRBV2 and TRBJ1-4; 9 bases are a match to TRBD1. The V gene end was trimmed by 9 bases and the J gene end by 3 bases; junction bases not matched to a gene: 8. The germline V gene encodes CDR1 SNHLY and CDR2 FYNNEI. The CDR3 runs to 15 residues. CDR3 residues: CARGGTGTPNEKLFF. CDR3 sequence (DNA): TGTGCCAGGGGGGGGACAGGGACACCTAATGAAAAACTGTTTTTT.

CDR3 sequence (DNA): TGCGCCAGCAGCTTGGATGCGGCGGGGGTCAAAAATGAGCAGTTCTTC. It codes for CASSLDAAGVKNEQFF. J is TRBJ2-1 and V is TRBV5-1; 7 positions agree with TRBD2. Germline V gives CDR1 SGHRS, CDR2 YFSETQ. Trimming at V came to 0 bases and at J to 7 bases, leaving 10 bases not matched to a gene. This CDR3 has 16 amino acids. The full variable domain, completed using reference TRBV5-1 and TRBJ2-1, is KAGVTQTPRYLIKTRGQQVTLSCSPISGHRSVSWYQQTPGQGLQFLFEYFSETQRNKGNFPGRFSGRQFSNSRSEMNVSTLELGDSALYLCASSLDAAGVKNEQFFGPGTRLTVL.

The V call is TRBV7-2, the J call TRBJ1-2; D call uncertain. V lost 6 bases and J 3 bases, leaving 11 bases between the germline ends. This CDR3 has 13 residues. Germline CDR1 is SGHTA and CDR2 is FQGNSA. The CDR3 loop is CASSIGQYYGYTF. The CDR3 DNA is TGTGCCAGCAGTATCGGGCAGTACTATGGCTACACCTTC. Complete variable domain (other parts from reference TRBV7-2 and TRBJ1-2): GAGVSQSPSNKVTEKGKDVELRCDPISGHTALYWYRQSLGQGLEFLIYFQGNSAPDKSGLPSDRFSAERTGGSVSTLTIQRTQQEDSAVYLCASSIGQYYGYTFGSGTRLTVV.

This clonotype has a count of ten or more. V gene TRBV6-2 or TRBV6-3 combines with J gene TRBJ2-1; 8 bases are a match to TRBD2. CDR1 is MNHEY and CDR2 is SVGEGT in the germline V gene. The CDR3 totals 15 residues. V lost 2 bases and J lost 5; bases outside the gene matches: 5. For the CDR3, the DNA is TGTGCCAGCAGTTACGTGGGACTAGTTAACAATGAGCAGTTCTTC. This gives the protein CASSYVGLVNNEQFF.

In this sample, this clonotype turned up many times. J is TRBJ2-7 and V is TRBV5-1; D might be TRBD1 (5 bases). V shed 0 bases and J shed 1 base, with 11 bases lying between them. The CDR3 extends over 15 amino acids. Germline CDR1 and CDR2: SGHRS and YFSETQ. Written as DNA, the CDR3 is TGCGCCAGCAGCTTGGTAATGGGGCCATCCTACGAGCAGTACTTC. As protein: CASSLVMGPSYEQYF.

This clonotype was detected only a few times. The genes are TRBV18 and TRBJ2-5, with 8 bases identical to TRBD1. After removal of 1 base from V and 5 bases from J, the junction contained 15 bases not matched to a gene. This CDR3 spans 18 amino acids. From germline, CDR1 is KGHSH and CDR2 LQKENI. The CDR3 spells CASSPRSRTGRFRETQYF. The CDR3 nucleotides read TGTGCCAGCTCACCACGGTCGAGGACAGGGCGATTTCGGGAGACCCAGTACTTC.

The chain joins TRBV6-2 or TRBV6-3 to TRBJ2-2, with D maybe TRBD1 (5 bases). Trimming stripped 2 bases from V and 2 bases from J, with 12 bases between. Germline lookup yields CDR1 MNHEY and CDR2 SVGEGT. CDR3 length equals 16 residues. In DNA form, the CDR3 reads TGTGCCAGCAGTTACGTCCAGGGCTTCAACACCGGGGAGCTGTTTTTT. Amino acid sequence: CASSYVQGFNTGELFF.

The V gene is TRBV9, the J gene TRBJ1-3; D is ambiguous. Trimming pared 0 bases from V and 0 bases from J, leaving 10 bases between. CDR1 is SGDLS, CDR2 YYNGEE, per germline. The CDR3 consists of 16 residues. CDR3 amino acids: CASSVDSLTSGNTIYF. The CDR3 coding sequence is TGTGCCAGCAGCGTAGACTCGTTGACCTCTGGAAACACCATATATTTT.

In regard to this clonotype: Mismatch with germline at one junction end may stem from a read error. V gene TRBV18 combines with J gene TRBJ2-5, with D unclear. The CDR3 is 16 amino acids. The germline V gene has CDR1 KGHSH and CDR2 LQKENI. CDR3 nucleotides: TGTGTCAGCTCACCCAGCAAGAGTGGTATCGGGGAGACCCAGTACTTC. Translation gives CVSSPSKSGIGETQYF. Supplemented by reference TRBV18 and TRBJ2-5, the full variable domain reads NAGVMQNPRHLVRRRGQEARLRCSPMKGHSHVYWYRQLPEEGLKFMVYLQKENIIDESGMPKERFSAEFPKEGPSILRIQQVVRGDSAAYFCVSSPSKSGIGETQYFGPGTRLLVL.

Ten or more counts support this clonotype. This chain uses TRBV6-5 with TRBJ1-1, with D hard to call. Per the germline V gene, CDR1 is MNHEY and CDR2 is SVGAGI. Trimming removed 0 bases at V and 1 base at J, with 6 bases between. CDR3 length: 14 amino acids. This chain's CDR3 is CASSYSQENTEAFF. In DNA, the CDR3 is TGTGCCAGCAGTTACTCTCAGGAGAACACTGAAGCTTTCTTT.

This clonotype was detected ten times or more. The V call is TRBV11-3, the J call TRBJ2-1, with TRBD1 matching 8 bases. CDR3 length equals 15 residues. Germline assignment: CDR1 SGHNT and CDR2 YENEEA. Trimming took 5 bases from V and 6 from J; bases not matched to a gene: 9. This CDR3 is CASSRGQGSFNEQFF. In DNA, the CDR3 is TGTGCCAGCAGCCGTGGACAGGGTTCGTTCAATGAGCAGTTCTTC.

CDR3 nucleotides: TGTGCCAGCAGCCCTACAACCGGGACAGGGTTCTACGAGCAGTACTTC. Translation gives CASSPTTGTGFYEQYF. The J gene is TRBJ2-7, the V gene TRBV7-2; 9 bases map to TRBD1. CDR3 length: 16 amino acids. J lost 3 bases, V lost 5 bases, and 11 bases had no gene match. From germline, CDR1 is SGHTA and CDR2 FQGNSA.

In the case of this clonotype: Since the CDR3 does not end with the conserved phenylalanine or tryptophan, this likely comes from a read error. The limits of the CDR3 on the DNA are not certain, so only TCRdb's listed CDR3 is given. The chain has TRBV11-3 and TRBJ2-2; the D segment call TRBD2 is taken from the table without a DNA check. The CDR3 sequence runs 15 residues, both termini included. Germline assignment: CDR1 SGHNT and CDR2 YENEEA. The CDR3 sequence: CASSLAGAGAGERFV.

This clonotype has only a few counts. The chain links TRBV6-5 to TRBJ2-3; TRBD2 agrees at 9 bases. From germline, CDR1 is MNHEY and CDR2 SVGAGI. V shed 0 bases, J shed 10 bases, and the junction held 8 bases outside the gene matches. The CDR3 has 15 amino acids. The CDR3 is CASSYSREGGLAQYF. The CDR3 coding sequence is TGTGCCAGCAGTTACTCGCGGGAGGGGGGTCTGGCGCAGTATTTT.

This clonotype was found many times. The chain couples TRBV10-3 to TRBJ2-4; perhaps D is TRBD1 or TRBD2 (5 bases each). Germline loops: CDR1 ENHRY, CDR2 SYGVKD. This CDR3 region has 11 residues. V was trimmed by 10 bases and J by 7 bases, leaving 11 bases between them. CDR3 region: CATMGDNIQYF. The DNA for the CDR3 is TGTGCCACCATGGGGGATAACATTCAGTACTTC.